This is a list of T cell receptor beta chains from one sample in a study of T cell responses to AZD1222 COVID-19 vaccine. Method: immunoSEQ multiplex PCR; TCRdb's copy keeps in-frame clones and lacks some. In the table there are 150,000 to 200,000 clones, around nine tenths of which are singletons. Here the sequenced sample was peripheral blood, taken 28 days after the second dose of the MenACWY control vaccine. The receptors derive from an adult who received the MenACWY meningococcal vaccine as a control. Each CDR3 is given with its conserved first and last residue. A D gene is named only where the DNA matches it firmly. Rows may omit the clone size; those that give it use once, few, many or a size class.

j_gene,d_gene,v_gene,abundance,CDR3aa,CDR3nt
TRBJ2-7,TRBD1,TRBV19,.,CASSMGGQGAYEQYF,TGTGCCAGTAGTATGGGGGGACAGGGCGCCTACGAGCAGTACTTC
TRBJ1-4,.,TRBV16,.,CASSLRSELNEKLFF,TGTGCCAGCAGCCTCCGATCGGAGCTTAATGAAAAACTGTTTTTT
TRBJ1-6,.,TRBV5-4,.,CASSKQSGETSPLHF,TGTGCCAGCAGCAAACAGTCGGGGGAAACTTCACCCCTCCACTTT
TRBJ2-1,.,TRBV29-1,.,CSAGFSYNEQFF,TGCAGCGCGGGGTTCTCCTACAATGAGCAGTTCTTC
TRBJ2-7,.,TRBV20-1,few,CSAAGSYEQYF,TGCAGTGCTGCCGGGTCCTACGAGCAGTACTTC
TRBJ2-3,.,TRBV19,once,CATRGQGELSTQYF,TGTGCCACCAGAGGGCAGGGAGAATTGAGTACGCAGTATTTT
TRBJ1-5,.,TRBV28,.,CASSSVRGLDQPQHF,TGTGCCAGCAGTTCCGTACGGGGGTTAGATCAGCCCCAGCATTTT
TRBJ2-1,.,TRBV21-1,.,CASSKTPGLAFTYNEQFF,TGTGCCAGCAGCAAAACGCCGGGACTAGCGTTTACCTACAATGAGCAGTTCTTC
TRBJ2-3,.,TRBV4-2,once,CASSQDLLATQYF,TGTGCCAGCAGCCAAGATCTCCTAGCTACGCAGTATTTT
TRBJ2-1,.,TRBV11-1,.,CASSSPGEGRDEQFF,TGTGCCAGCAGCTCACCAGGGGAGGGCCGGGATGAGCAGTTCTTC
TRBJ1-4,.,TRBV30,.,CAWSPFLVATNEKLFF,TGTGCCTGGAGCCCCTTCCTAGTTGCAACTAATGAAAAACTGTTTTTT
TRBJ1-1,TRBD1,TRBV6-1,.,CASSETGGRSEAFF,TGTGCCAGCAGTGAGACAGGGGGCAGGAGTGAAGCTTTCTTT
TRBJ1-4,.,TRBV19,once,CASRDPAGDDEKLFF,TGTGCCAGTAGGGATCCGGCAGGGGATGATGAAAAACTGTTTTTT
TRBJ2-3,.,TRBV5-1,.,CASSPGHGTDTQYF,TGCGCCAGCAGCCCCGGACATGGCACAGATACGCAGTATTTT
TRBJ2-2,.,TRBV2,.,CASSPQHSNTGELFF,TGTGCCAGCAGCCCCCAGCACTCGAACACCGGGGAGCTGTTTTTT
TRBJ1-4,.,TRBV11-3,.,CASSYQINEKLFF,TGTGCCAGCAGCTACCAGATTAATGAAAAACTGTTTTTT
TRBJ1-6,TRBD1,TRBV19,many,CASGVGQGISPLHF,TGTGCCTCAGGGGTGGGACAGGGGATCTCACCCCTCCACTTT
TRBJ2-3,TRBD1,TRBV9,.,CASTKTGSTDTQYF,TGTGCCAGCACCAAGACAGGGAGCACAGATACGCAGTATTTT
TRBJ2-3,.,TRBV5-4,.,CASSLSTGATDTQYF,TGTGCCAGCAGCTTGTCGACAGGCGCCACAGATACGCAGTATTTT
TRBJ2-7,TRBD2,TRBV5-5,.,CASSPRGAGVIYEQYF,TGTGCCAGCAGCCCCCGGGGAGCGGGAGTAATCTACGAGCAGTACTTC
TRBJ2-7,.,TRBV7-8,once,CASSLEAQPGEQYF,TGTGCCAGCAGCTTAGAGGCTCAGCCGGGGGAGCAGTACTTC
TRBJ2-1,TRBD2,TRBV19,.,CASSIFGGSDNEQFF,TGTGCCAGTAGTATTTTCGGCGGGAGCGACAATGAGCAGTTCTTC
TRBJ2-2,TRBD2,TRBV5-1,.,CASSWEGQGTGELFF,TGCGCCAGCAGCTGGGAGGGGCAGGGCACCGGGGAGCTGTTTTTT
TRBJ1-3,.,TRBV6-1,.,CASSHQAGNTIYF,TGTGCCAGCAGCCACCAGGCTGGAAACACCATATATTTT
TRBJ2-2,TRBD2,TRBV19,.,CASNWGSGSGTGELFF,TGTGCCAGTAATTGGGGAAGCGGGAGTGGCACCGGGGAGCTGTTTTTT
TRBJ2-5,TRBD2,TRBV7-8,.,CASNIGLAGGTAGRGTQYF,TGTGCCAGCAACATCGGGCTAGCGGGAGGTACCGCGGGTCGAGGGACCCAGTACTTC
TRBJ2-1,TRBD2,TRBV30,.,CAWTGLAGGHNEQFF,TGTGCCTGGACCGGACTAGCGGGAGGTCATAATGAGCAGTTCTTC
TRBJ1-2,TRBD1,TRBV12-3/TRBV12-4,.,CASSSTGFGYTF,TGTGCCAGCAGCTCGACAGGGTTTGGCTACACCTTC
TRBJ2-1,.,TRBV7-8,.,CASSPPPLYNEQFF,TGTGCCAGCAGCCCACCCCCCCTATACAATGAGCAGTTCTTC
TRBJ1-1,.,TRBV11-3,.,CASSLGGWVRRNTEAFF,TGTGCCAGCAGCTTAGGGGGCTGGGTTCGCAGGAACACTGAAGCTTTCTTT
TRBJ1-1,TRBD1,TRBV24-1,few,CATSEGQGRDTEAFF,TGTGCCACCAGTGAAGGACAGGGGCGGGACACTGAAGCTTTCTTT
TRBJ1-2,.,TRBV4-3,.,CASSQGLREGNGYTF,TGCGCCAGCAGCCAAGGACTGAGGGAGGGGAATGGCTACACCTTC
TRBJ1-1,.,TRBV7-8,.,CASSAYRVGMNTEAFF,TGTGCCAGCAGCGCGTACAGGGTTGGCATGAACACTGAAGCTTTCTTT
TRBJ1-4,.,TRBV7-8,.,CASSQLGGGEKLFF,TGTGCCAGCAGCCAGTTGGGGGGAGGTGAAAAACTGTTTTTT
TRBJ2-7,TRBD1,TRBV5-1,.,CASSFPDRASYEQYF,TGCGCCAGCAGCTTTCCAGACAGGGCCTCCTACGAGCAGTACTTC
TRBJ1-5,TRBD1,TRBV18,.,CASSPTGGLNQPQHF,TGTGCCAGCTCGCCGACAGGGGGCCTTAATCAGCCCCAGCATTTT
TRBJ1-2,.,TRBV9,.,CASSFGWQGSGYTF,TGTGCCAGCAGCTTCGGGTGGCAGGGAAGTGGCTACACCTTC
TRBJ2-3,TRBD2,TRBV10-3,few,CAIRGAGDPDTQYF,TGTGCCATCAGAGGGGCGGGAGACCCAGATACGCAGTATTTT
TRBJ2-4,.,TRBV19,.,CASSIFRGKNIQYF,TGTGCCAGTAGTATCTTTCGGGGCAAAAACATTCAGTACTTC
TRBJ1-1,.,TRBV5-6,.,CASSPFPSRDTEAFF,TGTGCCAGCAGCCCCTTTCCATCCCGGGACACTGAAGCTTTCTTT